The 19 T cell receptor beta chains in this list originate from one sample, sequenced in a study of human T cells and chemical hapten exposure. TCRdb fed the RACE reads into MiXCR, producing one record per CDR3 protein. The sample consists of about 71,000 distinct CDR3 sequences, roughly 9.2% of them appearing once. Time point denoted: patch test 1, 2 weeks after DPC sensitization. Sample treatment: therapeutic diphenylcyclopropenone sensitization with weekly scalp DPC. Sequenced material: whole blood, taken in connection with sensitization to the hapten diphenylcyclopropenone (DPC). The receptors come from a middle-aged woman with alopecia areata. Some clones in this sample may be carry-over from other donors' samples.

V and J are TRBV6-5 and TRBJ2-6; 16 nucleotides align to TRBD2. Germline loops: CDR1 MNHEY, CDR2 SVGAGI. J gave up 2 bases and V 6 bases, and 7 bases lay outside the gene matches. The CDR3 runs 19 residues. CDR3 sequence (DNA): TGTGCCAGCAGCCACGGGACTAGCGGGGGGGCCCCTGGGGCCAACGTCCTGACTTTC. Residues: CASSHGTSGGAPGANVLTF.

The gene calls are TRBV28 and TRBJ1-4, with a possible D match to TRBD1 (5 bases). This CDR3 is 17 amino acids long. The V gene lost 3 bases and the J gene lost 6 bases, with 20 bases spanning the gap. The germline V gene has CDR1 MDHEN and CDR2 SYDVKM. CDR3 region: CASSLRGYEALDEKLFF. DNA of the CDR3: TGTGCCAGCAGTTTGAGGGGTTACGAAGCTTTGGATGAAAAACTGTTTTTT.

At least ten counts were recorded for this clonotype. The V gene is TRBV7-9, the J gene TRBJ2-3, with 8 bases lining up with TRBD1. The CDR3 totals 16 residues. Germline V gene data show CDR1 as SEHNR and CDR2 as FQNEAQ (reference sequence). V shed 2 bases, J shed 4 bases, and the junction held 8 bases outside the gene matches. The CDR3 DNA reads as TGTGCCAGCAGCTTAACCTGGACAGGGAGCGCAGATACGCAGTATTTT. Its translation is CASSLTWTGSADTQYF.

In its sample, this clonotype was seen a few times. This chain's CDR3 is CSADRGTDTQYF. For the CDR3, the DNA is TGCAGTGCGGACAGGGGAACAGATACGCAGTATTTT. This chain links TRBV20-1 with TRBJ2-3, with 9 positions matching TRBD1. The CDR3 has 12 residues. J gave up 3 bases and V 6 bases, and 1 base lay outside the gene matches. The germline V gene has CDR1 DFQATT and CDR2 SNEGSKA (reference sequence).

This clonotype was seen a few times. The chain joins TRBV27 to TRBJ2-1, with D possibly matching TRBD2 (6 bases). Between the trimmed V and J ends, which lost 5 bases and 0 bases, there was a span of 14 bases. There are 16 residues in the CDR3. CDR1 MNHEY and CDR2 SMNVEV come from the germline V gene (reference sequence). CDR3 sequence: CASSPPAGSSYNEQFF. The CDR3 region has the DNA TGTGCCAGCAGTCCTCCGGCGGGGTCCTCCTACAATGAGCAGTTCTTC.

This clonotype was observed many times. The chain joins TRBV14 to TRBJ2-1, with TRBD1 matching 9 bases. V shed 1 base and J 6 bases; nucleotides not matched to a gene: 7. Germline lookup yields CDR1 SGHDN and CDR2 FVKESK. This CDR3 is built from 16 residues. The CDR3 loop reads CASSQGLDRGRNEQFF. As DNA, the CDR3 is TGTGCCAGCAGCCAAGGACTGGACAGGGGACGCAATGAGCAGTTCTTC.

This clonotype was recorded a few times. This CDR3 is CASSERGGAPTF. DNA of the CDR3: TGTGCCAGCAGTGAAAGGGGCGGGGCCCCTACCTTC. The chain uses TRBV2 and TRBJ1-2; TRBD1 might be the D (5 bases). The germline V gene encodes CDR1 SNHLY and CDR2 FYNNEI. This CDR3 is built from 12 residues. The germline V and J ends were trimmed by 2 bases and 14 bases, with 15 bases remaining between them. The full variable domain, with the rest looked up from reference TRBV2 and TRBJ1-2, is EPEVTQTPSHQVTQMGQEVILRCVPISNHLYFYWYRQILGQKVEFLVSFYNNEISEKSEIFDDQFSVERPDGSNFTLKIRSTKLEDSAMYFCASSERGGAPTFGSGTRLTVV.

This clonotype was seen at least ten times. This chain joins TRBV6-6 and TRBJ1-6; 9 bases line up with TRBD1. The length of the CDR3 is 15 residues. Trimming removed 5 bases from V and 6 bases from J; junction bases left unmatched: 5. From germline, CDR1 is MNHNY and CDR2 SVGAGI (reference sequence). The CDR3 DNA reads as TGTGCCAGCAGTACCTGGGGACAGGGTAATTCACCCCTCCACTTT. It translates to CASSTWGQGNSPLHF.

This clonotype occurred many times. This rearrangement joins TRBV3-1 to TRBJ2-5; the D is unclear. CDR3 length: 13 amino acids. Germline CDR1 reads LGHDT; CDR2 reads YNNKEL (reference sequence). Trimming took 0 bases from V and 5 from J, leaving 7 bases between them. CDR3: CASSQDIWETQYF. DNA of the CDR3: TGTGCCAGCAGCCAAGATATTTGGGAGACCCAGTACTTC.

In its sample, this clonotype was seen many times. The chain combines TRBV3-1 with TRBJ2-2; TRBD2 is a possible D gene (5 bases). Between the trimmed V and J ends, which lost 4 bases and 5 bases, there was a span of 11 bases. This CDR3 has 14 amino acids. In germline, CDR1 is LGHDT, CDR2 YNNKEL (reference sequence). The CDR3 nucleotides are TGTGCCAGCAGCCTAAAGGTAGCGACCGGGGAGCTGTTTTTT. Its translation is CASSLKVATGELFF.

This clonotype was seen ten or more times. This chain links TRBV18 with TRBJ1-5, with TRBD1 matching 7 bases. The ends lost 3 bases at V and 0 bases at J; junction bases unmatched: 2. The germline V gene has CDR1 KGHSH and CDR2 LQKENI. The CDR3 sequence is 15 residues long. The CDR3, as DNA: TGTGCCAGCTCACCCGCAGGGGGTAGCAATCAGCCCCAGCATTTT. Amino acid sequence: CASSPAGGSNQPQHF.

This clonotype appeared a single time. This clone may be a read error of a much larger clone one base away. Because the CDR3 is missing its conserved closing phenylalanine or tryptophan, this is likely a read error. The V and J genes are TRBV20-1 and TRBJ1-1, with D possibly matching TRBD1 (5 bases). The V gene's germline CDR1 is DFQATT and CDR2 SNEGSKA (reference sequence). Trimming removed 3 bases from V and 3 bases from J, with 14 bases in between. This CDR3 has 14 residues. The CDR3 bases are TGCAGTGCTAGGCCCCCCGGGGCGTACACTGAAGCTTTCCTT. Translation: CSARPPGAYTEAFL.

This clonotype was counted many times. V gene TRBV30 combines with J gene TRBJ1-3, with a tentative D call TRBD1 (6 bases). The CDR3 extends over 14 amino acids. The germline gives CDR1 GTSNPN, CDR2 SVGIG (reference sequence). Trimming removed 7 bases from V and 0 bases from J, with 13 bases in between. CDR3 amino acids: CALDSLASGNTIYF. CDR3 nucleotides: TGTGCCTTGGACAGCTTGGCCTCTGGAAACACCATATATTTT.

This clonotype has a count of ten or more. The genes are TRBV5-1 and TRBJ2-3; TRBD2 aligns across 10 bases. V gave up 5 bases and J gave up 2 bases; unmatched junction bases: 14. Germline-derived CDR1 and CDR2 are SGHRS and YFSETQ. The CDR3 has 18 amino acids. CDR3 in DNA: TGCGCCAGCAGTGCCCAAGGTCCTAGCGGGGGAAACACAGATACGCAGTATTTT. Its translation: CASSAQGPSGGNTDTQYF.

The V gene is TRBV5-1, the J gene TRBJ1-6; D is possibly TRBD1 (6 bases). V shed 3 bases and J shed 7 bases, with 14 bases lying between them. The germline V gene has CDR1 SGHRS and CDR2 YFSETQ. This CDR3 is built from 15 residues. CDR3 residues: CASSSGQWMNSPLHF. CDR3 DNA sequence: TGCGCCAGCAGCTCCGGACAGTGGATGAATTCACCCCTCCACTTT.

This clonotype was found a few times. This chain connects TRBV7-8 to TRBJ1-5; D not resolved. The CDR3 is 15 amino acids. Trimming removed 4 bases from V and 9 bases from J, with 19 bases in between. In germline, CDR1 is SGHVS, CDR2 FQNEAQ. The CDR3 sequence is CASSYARSGNWPQHF. As DNA, the CDR3 is TGTGCCAGCAGCTATGCCCGATCGGGCAATTGGCCCCAGCATTTT. The variable domain in full, completed from reference TRBV7-8 and TRBJ1-5, reads GAGVSQSPRYKVAKRGQDVALRCDPISGHVSLFWYQQALGQGPEFLTYFQNEAQLDKSGLPSDRFFAERPEGSVSTLKIQRTQQEDSAVYLCASSYARSGNWPQHFGDGTRLSIL.

This clonotype was observed a few times. This chain connects TRBV7-9 to TRBJ2-5; D not resolved. The CDR3 runs to 15 residues. CDR1 is SEHNR, CDR2 FQNEAQ, per germline (reference sequence). Trimming shortened V by 5 bases and J by 1 base, and 14 bases separated the two germline ends. CDR3 in DNA: TGTGCCAGCAGCCGGGCCTTGGGGTCCCAAGAGACCCAGTACTTC. It encodes CASSRALGSQETQYF.

As concerns this clonotype: This may arise from a read error, as a much more abundant clone is one base away. The J gene is TRBJ1-5, the V gene TRBV20-1; TRBD1 is a possible D gene (5 bases). The CDR3 runs 12 residues. In germline, CDR1 is DFQATT, CDR2 SNEGSKA (reference sequence). CDR3 coding DNA: TGCCGTGCTTGGGACCGCAATCAGCCCCAGCATTTT. Protein: CRAWDRNQPQHF.

This clonotype was counted ten times or more. The genes are TRBV7-2 and TRBJ2-3, with D uncertain. The germline V and J ends were trimmed by 1 base and 0 bases, with 8 bases remaining between them. The germline gives CDR1 SGHTA, CDR2 FQGNSA. There are 15 residues in the CDR3. The CDR3: CASSLGPVSTDTQYF. The CDR3 coding sequence is TGTGCCAGCAGCTTAGGCCCGGTCAGCACAGATACGCAGTATTTT. Drawing the rest from reference TRBV7-2 and TRBJ2-3, the complete variable domain is GAGVSQSPSNKVTEKGKDVELRCDPISGHTALYWYRQSLGQGLEFLIYFQGNSAPDKSGLPSDRFSAERTGGSVSTLTIQRTQQEDSAVYLCASSLGPVSTDTQYFGPGTRLTVL.